The rows below give T cell receptor beta chains drawn from one sample of a study of blood T cell repertoires in COVID-19. Sequenced by immunoSEQ multiplex PCR; TCRdb stores in-frame clones only, minus some. The sample has just over 90,000 clones; 80% to 90% are singletons. The material sequenced was peripheral blood. The receptors originated from a woman over 75 with acute or convalescent COVID-19. Each CDR3 is given with its conserved first and last residue. A D gene is named only where the DNA matches it firmly. The listing skips clone size in some rows; elsewhere it reads once, few, many or a size class.

d_call: TRBD1; v_call: TRBV7-9; clone_size: -; j_call: TRBJ1-1; cdr3_aa: CASSLAGTASEAFF; cdr3_nt: TGTGCCAGCAGCTTAGCGGGGACAGCCTCCGAAGCTTTCTTT
d_call: TRBD2; v_call: TRBV5-8; clone_size: -; j_call: TRBJ2-5; cdr3_aa: CASSFSGTSGGVQETQYF; cdr3_nt: TGTGCCAGCAGCTTCTCCGGGACTAGCGGGGGGGTACAAGAGACCCAGTACTTC
d_call: TRBD1; v_call: TRBV2; clone_size: -; j_call: TRBJ2-7; cdr3_aa: CASSERTGNVYEQYF; cdr3_nt: TGTGCCAGCAGTGAAAGGACAGGGAATGTCTACGAGCAGTACTTC
d_call: -; v_call: TRBV5-4; clone_size: -; j_call: TRBJ2-5; cdr3_aa: CASSLLLSETQYF; cdr3_nt: TGTGCCAGCAGCTTGTTACTTTCGGAGACCCAGTACTTC
d_call: -; v_call: TRBV9; clone_size: -; j_call: TRBJ2-1; cdr3_aa: CASSVRDTGYNEQFF; cdr3_nt: TGTGCCAGCAGCGTCCGGGACACCGGCTACAATGAGCAGTTCTTC
d_call: -; v_call: TRBV5-1; clone_size: -; j_call: TRBJ1-1; cdr3_aa: CASSLAGQTEAFF; cdr3_nt: TGCGCCAGCAGCTTGGCAGGTCAGACTGAAGCTTTCTTT
d_call: TRBD1; v_call: TRBV15; clone_size: few; j_call: TRBJ1-5; cdr3_aa: CATSMDRGNQPQHF; cdr3_nt: TGTGCCACCAGCATGGACAGGGGTAATCAGCCCCAGCATTTT
d_call: TRBD1; v_call: TRBV24-1; clone_size: once; j_call: TRBJ2-3; cdr3_aa: CATSDPTRDRYTDTQYF; cdr3_nt: TGTGCCACCAGTGACCCTACTCGGGACAGATACACAGATACGCAGTATTTT
d_call: -; v_call: TRBV6-1; clone_size: few; j_call: TRBJ1-1; cdr3_aa: CASSERRTMNTEAFF; cdr3_nt: TGTGCCAGCAGTGAAAGGAGGACGATGAACACTGAAGCTTTCTTT
d_call: TRBD2; v_call: TRBV24-1; clone_size: -; j_call: TRBJ2-3; cdr3_aa: CATSDLSSGGLRTDTQYF; cdr3_nt: TGTGCCACCAGTGATTTGTCTAGCGGGGGCTTACGCACAGATACGCAGTATTTT
d_call: -; v_call: TRBV4-2; clone_size: -; j_call: TRBJ2-3; cdr3_aa: CASSQGGSRVIDTQYF; cdr3_nt: TGTGCCAGCAGCCAAGGTGGAAGCAGGGTCATAGATACGCAGTATTTT
d_call: -; v_call: TRBV7-8; clone_size: -; j_call: TRBJ2-1; cdr3_aa: CASSPGTGTPSNEQFF; cdr3_nt: TGTGCCAGCAGCCCAGGCACAGGCACTCCCTCCAATGAGCAGTTCTTC
d_call: -; v_call: TRBV27; clone_size: -; j_call: TRBJ1-2; cdr3_aa: CASSFRGGYGYTF; cdr3_nt: TGTGCCAGCAGTTTTAGGGGAGGCTATGGCTACACCTTC
d_call: TRBD1; v_call: TRBV7-9; clone_size: -; j_call: TRBJ2-7; cdr3_aa: CASIGTGSAYEQYF; cdr3_nt: TGTGCCAGCATCGGGACAGGGTCGGCCTACGAGCAGTACTTC
d_call: TRBD1; v_call: TRBV18; clone_size: -; j_call: TRBJ1-4; cdr3_aa: CASSPPEMTGDEKLFF; cdr3_nt: TGTGCCAGCTCACCACCGGAAATGACAGGGGATGAAAAACTGTTTTTT
d_call: TRBD2; v_call: TRBV7-9; clone_size: -; j_call: TRBJ2-5; cdr3_aa: CASSSGLGEQETQYF; cdr3_nt: TGTGCCAGCAGCTCGGGACTAGGGGAACAAGAGACCCAGTACTTC
d_call: -; v_call: TRBV5-5; clone_size: few; j_call: TRBJ1-1; cdr3_aa: CASSAGLLNTEAFF; cdr3_nt: TGTGCCAGCAGCGCAGGGCTCTTGAACACTGAAGCTTTCTTT
d_call: TRBD2; v_call: TRBV7-4; clone_size: -; j_call: TRBJ2-3; cdr3_aa: CASSIREGRGCTDTQYF; cdr3_nt: TGTGCCAGCAGCATTCGGGAGGGGCGGGGGTGCACAGATACGCAGTATTTT
d_call: TRBD2; v_call: TRBV5-4; clone_size: -; j_call: TRBJ2-3; cdr3_aa: CASSSGLSGGADTQYF; cdr3_nt: TGTGCCAGCAGCTCCGGACTAAGCGGGGGGGCAGATACGCAGTATTTT
d_call: -; v_call: TRBV9; clone_size: -; j_call: TRBJ2-7; cdr3_aa: CASSGEAGYEQYF; cdr3_nt: TGTGCCAGCAGCGGAGAGGCAGGGTACGAGCAGTACTTC
d_call: -; v_call: TRBV7-9; clone_size: -; j_call: TRBJ1-3; cdr3_aa: CASRSDSAGNTIYF; cdr3_nt: TGTGCCAGCAGGTCGGACAGCGCTGGAAACACCATATATTTT
d_call: TRBD1; v_call: TRBV2; clone_size: -; j_call: TRBJ1-6; cdr3_aa: CASSGTGGRSPLHF; cdr3_nt: TGTGCCAGCAGCGGGACAGGGGGTCGATCACCCCTCCACTTT
d_call: TRBD1; v_call: TRBV19; clone_size: -; j_call: TRBJ1-5; cdr3_aa: CASNNGQGNQPQHF; cdr3_nt: TGTGCCAGTAATAATGGACAGGGGAACCAGCCCCAGCATTTT
d_call: -; v_call: TRBV2; clone_size: -; j_call: TRBJ2-3; cdr3_aa: CASRGGKGDTQYF; cdr3_nt: TGTGCCAGCAGGGGAGGAAAGGGAGATACGCAGTATTTT
d_call: -; v_call: TRBV27; clone_size: -; j_call: TRBJ1-5; cdr3_aa: CASSTTGDNQPQHF; cdr3_nt: TGTGCCAGCAGTACGACAGGAGACAATCAGCCCCAGCATTTT
d_call: -; v_call: TRBV5-4; clone_size: -; j_call: TRBJ2-1; cdr3_aa: CASSPLGGLEQFF; cdr3_nt: TGTGCCAGCAGCCCCTTGGGGGGATTAGAGCAGTTCTTC
d_call: TRBD2; v_call: TRBV6-6; clone_size: -; j_call: TRBJ2-7; cdr3_aa: CASSSGTSGERQYF; cdr3_nt: TGTGCCAGCAGTTCCGGGACTAGCGGGGAACGGCAGTACTTC
d_call: TRBD1; v_call: TRBV28; clone_size: -; j_call: TRBJ2-5; cdr3_aa: CASSSQTGGEETQYF; cdr3_nt: TGTGCCAGCAGTTCGCAGACAGGGGGCGAAGAGACCCAGTACTTC
d_call: TRBD1; v_call: TRBV11-2; clone_size: once; j_call: TRBJ1-2; cdr3_aa: CASSSEAGGFYGYTF; cdr3_nt: TGTGCCAGCAGCAGTGAGGCAGGGGGCTTCTATGGCTACACCTTC
d_call: TRBD1; v_call: TRBV11-2; clone_size: few; j_call: TRBJ2-7; cdr3_aa: CASSSNTARGLEQYF; cdr3_nt: TGTGCCAGCAGCTCTAATACAGCCAGGGGGCTGGAGCAGTACTTC
d_call: -; v_call: TRBV29-1; clone_size: -; j_call: TRBJ2-3; cdr3_aa: CSGGTLDTQYF; cdr3_nt: TGCAGCGGCGGGACTTTGGATACGCAGTATTTT
d_call: -; v_call: TRBV19; clone_size: once; j_call: TRBJ1-5; cdr3_aa: CASSIEVTAGNQPQHF; cdr3_nt: TGTGCCAGTAGTATAGAGGTTACGGCAGGGAATCAGCCCCAGCATTTT
d_call: -; v_call: TRBV10-3; clone_size: -; j_call: TRBJ2-7; cdr3_aa: CAISEGGPVGEQYF; cdr3_nt: TGTGCCATCAGTGAGGGAGGGCCGGTTGGGGAGCAGTACTTC
d_call: TRBD2; v_call: TRBV3-1/TRBV3-2; clone_size: -; j_call: TRBJ2-5; cdr3_aa: CASTGGLAGPRETQYF; cdr3_nt: TGTGCCAGCACTGGAGGGCTAGCGGGGCCCCGGGAGACCCAGTACTTC
d_call: -; v_call: TRBV11-1; clone_size: -; j_call: TRBJ1-1; cdr3_aa: CASAWTANTEAFF; cdr3_nt: TGTGCCAGCGCCTGGACAGCGAACACTGAAGCTTTCTTT
d_call: -; v_call: TRBV4-1; clone_size: -; j_call: TRBJ1-2; cdr3_aa: CASSQDTFGGYTF; cdr3_nt: TGCGCCAGCAGCCAAGATACATTCGGGGGCTACACCTTC
d_call: -; v_call: TRBV3-1/TRBV3-2; clone_size: -; j_call: TRBJ2-5; cdr3_aa: CASSQNTGQETQYF; cdr3_nt: TGTGCCAGCAGCCAAAATACAGGCCAAGAGACCCAGTACTTC
d_call: TRBD1; v_call: TRBV12-3/TRBV12-4; clone_size: -; j_call: TRBJ2-1; cdr3_aa: CASSFQGASEQFF; cdr3_nt: TGTGCCAGCAGTTTCCAGGGGGCGAGTGAGCAGTTCTTC
d_call: -; v_call: TRBV28; clone_size: -; j_call: TRBJ2-2; cdr3_aa: CASSLRSGTAPLGELFF; cdr3_nt: TGTGCCAGCAGTTTAAGGTCCGGGACTGCTCCCCTGGGGGAGCTGTTTTTT
d_call: -; v_call: TRBV7-9; clone_size: -; j_call: TRBJ1-2; cdr3_aa: CASSPGGVLVDGYTF; cdr3_nt: TGTGCCAGCAGCCCGGGGGGCGTTTTGGTTGATGGCTACACCTTC